The 6 T cell receptor beta chains below were found in one sample sequenced in a study of Tregs in tolerant kidney transplant recipients. TCRdb's table, derived via immunoSEQ multiplex PCR, lists solely in-frame clones and lacks some. Of about 64,000 clones listed, approximately 87% are singletons. The nonmyeloablative bone marrow transplants came from related graft donors, with transient mixed chimerism. Sequenced here: CD4+ T cells from blood (PBMCs), sampled 6 months after the transplant. These receptor sequences come from a human patient who received a combined kidney and bone marrow transplant. Some T cells may be transferred from the graft donor.

CDR3 region: CASTRGLVTDTQYF. CDR3 DNA sequence: TGTGCCAGCACCAGAGGGTTGGTGACAGATACGCAGTATTTT. This chain connects TRBV7-2 to TRBJ2-3; possible D gene TRBD2, 5 bases. This CDR3 has 14 residues. V shed 7 bases and J shed 3 bases, with 14 bases lying between them. Germline lookup yields CDR1 SGHTA and CDR2 FQGNSA.

The chain recombines TRBV7-2 with TRBJ2-7, with 8 bases lining up with TRBD1. This CDR3 has 14 residues. CDR1 and CDR2 (germline): SGHTA, FQGNSA. The V and J ends lost 5 bases and 7 bases, in that order; junction bases with no gene match: 10. DNA of the CDR3: TGTGCCAGCAGCCAGGGGGCAGAGGTGCGAGAGCAGTACTTC. Translated, it gives CASSQGAEVREQYF.

A word on this clone: The sample holds other DNA sequences that translate to the same CDR3. The gene calls are TRBV29-1 and TRBJ1-6; 10 bases match TRBD1. The CDR3 runs to 13 residues. After removal of 6 bases from V and 7 bases from J, the junction contained 3 bases not matched to a gene. Germline V CDR1 and CDR2: SQVTM, ANQGSEA. The CDR3 DNA reads TGCAGCGTCGGACAGGGGGGAAATTCACCCCTCCACTTT. It codes for CSVGQGGNSPLHF.

This clone was picked up a small number of times. This chain uses TRBV7-2 with TRBJ1-6; D is uncertain. From germline, CDR1 is SGHTA and CDR2 FQGNSA. This CDR3 comprises 16 residues. V gave up 5 bases and J gave up 9 bases, with 20 bases separating them. CDR3 protein: CASSPRGSPMGSPLHF. Here the CDR3 DNA reads TGTGCCAGCAGCCCTCGCGGGTCGCCCATGGGTTCACCCCTCCACTTT.

The V and J genes are TRBV30 and TRBJ2-1, with 8 bases that match TRBD2. The J segment lost 4 bases and the V segment lost 6 bases, leaving 8 bases of the junction unmatched. The CDR3 has 14 residues. Germline V gene data show CDR1 as GTSNPN and CDR2 as SVGIG (reference sequence). The CDR3 region has the DNA TGTGCCTGCCCCCAGGGCGGGAGGTACAATGAGCAGTTCTTC. Its translation: CACPQGGRYNEQFF.

The chain employs TRBV28 and TRBJ1-1; no clear D. This CDR3 has 12 amino acids. The germline CDR1 and CDR2 sequences are MDHEN and SYDVKM. Trimming took 8 bases from V and 4 from J, leaving 11 bases between them. This CDR3 is CASQEGSTEAFF. Written as DNA, the CDR3 is TGTGCCAGCCAGGAGGGAAGCACTGAAGCTTTCTTT. Combining the CDR3 with reference TRBV28 and TRBJ1-1 gives the whole variable domain DVKVTQSSRYLVKRTGEKVFLECVQDMDHENMFWYRQDPGLGLRLIYFSYDVKMKEKGDIPEGYSVSREKKERFSLILESASTNQTSMYLCASQEGSTEAFFGQGTRLTVV.